A selection of T cell receptor beta chains follows, all from one sample in a study of CD8+ T cells in alopecia areata. The repertoire was sequenced with immunoSEQ multiplex PCR; TCRdb's copy has only in-frame clones and lacks some. The profile shows over 90,000 clones, 70% to 90% of them singletons. Material: CD8+ T cells sorted from blood, obtained between weeks 30 and 35, from a patient treated with tofacitinib. The receptor set was obtained from a human donor with alopecia areata. Each CDR3 is given without its conserved first and last residue.

>TRBV9|TRBJ2-1
ASSAHLVGAYNEQF
>TRBV29-1|TRBJ2-1
SVDSARTSSYNEQF
>TRBV7-9|TRBJ2-7
ASSLTGDYEQY
>TRBV27|TRBJ2-4
ASSSLPPGAKNIQY
>TRBV5-4|TRBJ2-3
ASRQRGTTGDTQY
>TRBV5-6|TRBJ2-7
ASSLRTSGIYEQY
>TRBV10-1|TRBJ2-3
ASSPSGDADTQY
>TRBV5-1|TRBJ2-7
ASSPDHGQTYEQH
>TRBV29-1|TRBJ2-5
SVGPELEETQY
>TRBV6-6|TRBJ2-7
ASTLKLAGWSEQY
>TRBV25-1|TRBJ2-3
ASEGTGVTDTQY
>TRBV23-1|TRBJ2-5
ASSQSWTEETQY
>TRBV28|TRBJ2-3
ASTTRDSTDTQY
>TRBV7-9|TRBJ1-2
ASSSGGGFDYGYT